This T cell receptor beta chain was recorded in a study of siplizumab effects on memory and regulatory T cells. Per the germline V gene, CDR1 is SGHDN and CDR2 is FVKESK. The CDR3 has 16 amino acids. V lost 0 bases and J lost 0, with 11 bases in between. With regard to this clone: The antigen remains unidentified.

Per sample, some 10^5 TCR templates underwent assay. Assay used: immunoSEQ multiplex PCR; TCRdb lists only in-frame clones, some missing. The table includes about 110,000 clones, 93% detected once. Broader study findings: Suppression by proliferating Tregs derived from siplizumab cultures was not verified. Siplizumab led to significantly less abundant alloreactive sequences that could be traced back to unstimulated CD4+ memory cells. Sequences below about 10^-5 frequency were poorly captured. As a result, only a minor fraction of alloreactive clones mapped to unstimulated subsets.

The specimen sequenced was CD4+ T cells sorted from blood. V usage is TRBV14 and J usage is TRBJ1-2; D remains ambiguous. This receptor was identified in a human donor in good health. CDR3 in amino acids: CASSQDLGKANYGYTF. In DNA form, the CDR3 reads TGTGCCAGCAGCCAAGATCTGGGGAAGGCTAACTATGGCTACACCTTC.